The entry below describes one TCR beta chain. In germline, CDR1 is SQVTM, CDR2 ANQGSEA. V lost 7 bases, J lost 0 bases, and 13 bases lay in between. This CDR3 has 14 amino acids. This specimen belongs to a study of T cell responses to AZD1222 COVID-19 vaccine. Libraries were prepared by immunoSEQ multiplex PCR; TCRdb keeps only in-frame clonotypes and omits some of them. The sample comprises some 130,000 clones, about 90% of which are singletons, and around 3.6% rests with the top ten. The chain couples TRBV29-1 to TRBJ2-1; the D call may be TRBD1 or TRBD2 (6 bases each). This clonotype originated in an adult in good health. The sequences come from peripheral blood, collected on day 0 of AZD1222 vaccination. CDR3 nucleotides: TGCAGCGCGTTAGGGGGAGGCTCCTACAATGAGCAGTTCTTC. Its translation: CSALGGGSYNEQFF.